A single TCR beta chain is shown here with its context. The data stem from a study of blood T cell repertoires in COVID-19. The overall study: Spain, Italy and the United States supplied samples that represented acute and convalescent COVID-19. Nucleic acid was either cDNA or gDNA, and it came from T cells, B-cell-depleted T cells, or PBMCs.

V was trimmed by 0 bases and J by 4 bases, leaving 12 bases between them. There are 15 residues in the CDR3. Germline loops: CDR1 SGHTA, CDR2 FQGTGA. Produced via immunoSEQ multiplex PCR; TCRdb's table is partial and in-frame only. The sample consists of about 92,000 clones, about nine tenths of them appearing once. The TCR originated in a human donor with active COVID-19. The donor label of this sample is uncertain. V and J are TRBV7-3 and TRBJ1-1, with D possibly being TRBD1 (5 bases). The sample taken for sequencing was peripheral blood. The chain's CDR3 is CASSLTQGLSTEAFF. The CDR3, as DNA: TGTGCCAGCAGCTTAACTCAGGGACTGAGCACTGAAGCTTTCTTT.